The sequence of this T cell receptor beta chain was determined in a study of technical replicates of blood from a handful of donors. The method was immunoSEQ multiplex PCR; TCRdb's version includes in-frame clones alone and lacks a portion of them. The table shows about 94,000 clones, with 95% occurring only once. With V trimmed by 3 bases and J by 0 bases, 4 bases remained unmatched. From germline, CDR1 is SGHDT and CDR2 YYEEEE. The CDR3 is 15 amino acids. The source material was T cells isolated from PBMCs. This sequence originates from a human donor in good health. This chain links TRBV5-6 with TRBJ2-7; TRBD1 matches 9 bases. The CDR3: CASSYGDRASYEQYF. The CDR3 nucleotides are TGTGCCAGCAGCTACGGGGACAGGGCCTCCTACGAGCAGTACTTC.